This TCR beta chain was sequenced for a study of T cells in tumors after PD-1 blockade. Trimming took 6 bases from V and 8 from J; bases not matched to a gene: 14. Germline lookup yields CDR1 MNHEY and CDR2 SVGEGT. The CDR3 runs to 15 residues. Generated by immunoSEQ multiplex PCR, the TCRdb table keeps only in-frame clones and is missing some. This table holds a few thousand clones, 62% found once. Concerning this clone itself: What it recognizes is unknown.

Study results and caveats: In squamous cell carcinoma, about 50% of expanded exhausted clones were novel versus 25% to 35% of other expanded CD8+ clones.

The average interval from treatment start to post-treatment squamous cell carcinoma sampling was 31 days. Specimen: tumor tissue, collected after anti-PD-1 treatment. The sequence derives from a human donor with cutaneous squamous cell carcinoma. The V gene is TRBV6-2 or TRBV6-3, the J gene TRBJ2-3; TRBD1 aligns across 7 bases. The CDR3 region has the DNA TGTGCCAGCAGCTCCATAGACAGGGTAGCTGGTACGCAGTATTTT. Residues: CASSSIDRVAGTQYF.